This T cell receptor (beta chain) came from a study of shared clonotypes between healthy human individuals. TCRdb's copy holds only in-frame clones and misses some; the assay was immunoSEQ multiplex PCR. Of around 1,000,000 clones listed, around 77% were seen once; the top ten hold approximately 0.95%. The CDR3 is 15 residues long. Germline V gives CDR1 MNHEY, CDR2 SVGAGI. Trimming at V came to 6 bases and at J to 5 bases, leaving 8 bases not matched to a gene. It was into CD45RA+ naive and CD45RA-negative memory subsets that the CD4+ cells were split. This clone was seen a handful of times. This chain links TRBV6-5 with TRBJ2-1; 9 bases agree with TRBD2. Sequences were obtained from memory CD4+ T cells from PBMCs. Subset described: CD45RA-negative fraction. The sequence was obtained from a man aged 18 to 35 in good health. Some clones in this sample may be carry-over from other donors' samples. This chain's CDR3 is CASRMAGGPNNEQFF. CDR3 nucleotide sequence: TGTGCCAGCAGGATGGCGGGAGGGCCGAACAATGAGCAGTTCTTC.